This T cell receptor beta chain was documented in a study of T cells in localized non-small cell lung cancer. As regards this clone: Its cognate antigen is unknown.

The method was immunoSEQ multiplex PCR; TCRdb's version includes in-frame clones alone and lacks a portion of them. The data hold 20,000 to 25,000 clones, with about nine tenths observed a single time. The germline V gene has CDR1 MNHEY and CDR2 SVGAGI. Trimming took 8 bases from V and 9 from J, leaving 14 bases between them. The CDR3 contains 12 residues. Study observations and caveats: Multi-region tumor sequencing was not done, so intratumor heterogeneity could not be excluded. Elevated circulating T cell density in blood was associated with longer overall survival. It was uninvolved adjacent lung that showed the highest T cell clonality, exceeding tumor. Of the top 100 tumor clones, median about 56 were in adjacent lung, some 29 among its top 100.

The TCR sequence derives from a man aged 40 to 70 with stage II squamous cell lung carcinoma. The chain is built from TRBV6-5 and TRBJ1-5, with D possibly being TRBD1 (5 bases). This specimen was PBMCs, taken before any cancer treatment. DNA of the CDR3: TGTGCCAGCGGCCGAGGGGTGGGGCCCCAGCATTTT. Translated: CASGRGVGPQHF.